This entry features one T cell receptor (beta chain) sequence. The data were obtained in a study of identical twins. All donors were healthy Caucasians. V was cut by 0 bases and J by 1 base, with 4 bases left in between. This CDR3 region has 15 residues. CDR1 and CDR2 (germline): LNHNV, YYDKDF (reference sequence). TCRdb ran MiXCR on the 5' RACE reads and lists one entry per CDR3 protein. The sample records roughly 690,000 distinct CDR3 sequences, over 20% being singletons. This same sample was also part of a study on T cells expressing NK-cell markers.

The sequenced sample consisted of PBMCs. The receptor was derived from a woman in her late teens or twenties in good health. This chain connects TRBV15 to TRBJ2-6, with unresolved D. The CDR3 region is CATSREQSGANVLTF. The CDR3 coding sequence is TGTGCCACCAGCAGAGAACAGTCTGGGGCCAACGTCCTGACTTTC.